These 21 T cell receptor beta chains share one sample of origin, sequenced in a study of vaccination and CD4 T cells after COVID-19. Treatment specified: approximately 9-day PBMC culture with coronavirus spike peptide pools or control peptides (ViraFEST assay). For these TCRs, the target antigens are not known. The Oncomine TCR Beta short-read assay was applied to DNA of cultured CD4+ T cells. TCRdb re-analysed the PCR reads in MiXCR, keeping a single row per CDR3 protein. The sample comprises some 15,000 distinct CDR3 sequences, around 30% of which are singletons, and roughly 17% rests with the top ten. Sequenced: cultured CD4+ T cells from blood. The receptor set was obtained from a human donor with COVID-19.

V is TRBV7-2 and J is TRBJ2-1; D is perhaps TRBD2 (6 bases). The CDR3 has 15 amino acids. Trimming shortened V by 1 base and J by 0 bases, and 7 bases separated the two germline ends. Germline lookup yields CDR1 SGHTA and CDR2 FQGNSA. The CDR3 coding sequence is TGTACCAGCAGCTTAGAACTAGCCTCCTACAATGAGCAGTTCTTC. This codes for CTSSLELASYNEQFF.

This CDR3 is CASSYHGTGGGAFF. In DNA form, the CDR3 reads TGTGCCAGCAGTTACCACGGGACAGGGGGCGGGGCTTTCTTT. The chain links TRBV6-5 to TRBJ1-1; TRBD1 matches at 12 bases. V gave up 2 bases and J gave up 11 bases; unmatched junction bases: 6. The CDR3 is 14 residues long. CDR1 is MNHEY, CDR2 SVGAGI, per germline.

The genes are TRBV19 and TRBJ1-6; D remains ambiguous. The CDR3 totals 17 residues. Trimming took 3 bases from V and 8 from J, leaving 20 bases between them. Germline CDR1 is LNHDA and CDR2 is SQIVND (reference sequence). This chain's CDR3 is CASSMGGVGRHYSPLHF. The DNA of the CDR3 is TGTGCCAGTAGTATGGGTGGAGTGGGGAGGCACTATTCACCCCTCCACTTT.

The gene calls are TRBV20-1 and TRBJ2-7; TRBD2 agrees at 10 bases. With 2 bases clipped from V and 6 bases from J, the junction kept 10 bases outside the gene matches. The CDR3 loop spans 15 amino acids. Germline-derived CDR1 and CDR2 are DFQATT and SNEGSKA (reference sequence). The CDR3 is CSARSPQRGGGEQYF. The CDR3 DNA follows: TGCAGTGCTAGATCCCCCCAGCGGGGGGGAGGCGAGCAGTACTTC.

This clonotype was recorded a few times. Written as DNA, the CDR3 is TGTGCCAGCAGCCGCGACTCCTACGAGCAGTACTTC. Translation: CASSRDSYEQYF. The V gene is TRBV11-3, the J gene TRBJ2-7; D remains ambiguous. Germline V gene data show CDR1 as SGHNT and CDR2 as YENEEA. Trimming left V 5 bases short and J 0 bases short, with 5 bases between. The CDR3 is 12 amino acids. The variable domain in full, completed from reference TRBV11-3 and TRBJ2-7, reads EAGVVQSPRYKIIEKKQPVAFWCNPISGHNTLYWYLQNLGQGPELLIRYENEEAVDDSQLPKDRFSAERLKGVDSTLKIQPAELGDSAVYLCASSRDSYEQYFGPGTRLTVT.

This clonotype was observed a handful of times. The chain recombines TRBV7-9 with TRBJ2-2; TRBD1 matches at 9 bases. Losses at the gene ends were 8 bases for V and 3 bases for J; bases not matched to a gene: 7. Per the germline V gene, CDR1 is SEHNR and CDR2 is FQNEAQ (reference sequence). The CDR3 is made up of 15 amino acids. The CDR3 region has the DNA TGTGCCAGCGGCCGGGACAGGGTTCACACCGGGGAGCTGTTTTTT. Encoded protein: CASGRDRVHTGELFF.

The chain carries TRBV10-3 and TRBJ2-5, with D tentatively TRBD1 (6 bases). This CDR3 has 14 amino acids. Between the trimmed V and J ends, which lost 3 bases and 2 bases, there was a span of 10 bases. CDR1 and CDR2 from the germline V gene are ENHRY and SYGVKD. CDR3 sequence (DNA): TGTGCCATCAGTGACTCGGACAGACAAGAGACCCAGTACTTC. The encoded protein is CAISDSDRQETQYF.

A few counts support this clonotype. This chain uses TRBV27 with TRBJ1-6, with unresolved D. V was pared by 3 bases and J by 0 bases, with 3 bases between. Germline values: CDR1 MNHEY, CDR2 SMNVEV (reference sequence). The CDR3 has 14 residues. In nucleotides, the CDR3 is TGTGCCAGCAGTTTTAACTCCTATAATTCACCCCTCCACTTT. Protein: CASSFNSYNSPLHF.

This chain links TRBV12-3 or TRBV12-4 with TRBJ1-1, with no clear D. CDR3 length: 14 residues. Between the trimmed V and J ends, which lost 8 bases and 5 bases, there was a span of 18 bases. In nucleotides, the CDR3 is TGTGCCAGCGGGGAACCGAAACGGGGTACTGAAGCTTTCTTT. Its translation is CASGEPKRGTEAFF.

V is TRBV7-6 and J is TRBJ2-5; tentative D call: TRBD1 (6 bases). Germline CDR1 and CDR2: SGHVS and FNYEAQ. The CDR3 sequence is 15 residues long. V was clipped by 5 bases and J by 2 bases, with 15 bases between them. In DNA form, the CDR3 reads TGTGCCAGCAGCCCTACCTGGACAGAACAAGAGACCCAGTACTTC. This sequence encodes CASSPTWTEQETQYF.

This clonotype was detected a few times. The rearrangement links TRBV28 to TRBJ2-7, with 7 bases fitting TRBD1. The CDR3 is 15 amino acids. Germline trimming cut 2 bases from V and 4 bases from J; bases unmatched to any gene: 8. The V gene's germline CDR1 is MDHEN and CDR2 SYDVKM. The CDR3 loop is CASSLGGTAEYEQYF. As DNA, the CDR3 is TGTGCCAGCAGTTTAGGTGGGACAGCGGAATACGAGCAGTACTTC. The variable domain in full, with the rest retrieved from reference TRBV28 and TRBJ2-7, is DVKVTQSSRYLVKRTGEKVFLECVQDMDHENMFWYRQDPGLGLRLIYFSYDVKMKEKGDIPEGYSVSREKKERFSLILESASTNQTSMYLCASSLGGTAEYEQYFGPGTRLTVT.

The genes are TRBV6-1 and TRBJ2-3; possible D gene TRBD1, 6 bases. CDR1 and CDR2 from the germline V gene are MNHNS and SASEGT. The CDR3 is 15 amino acids. The germline V and J ends were trimmed by 7 bases and 4 bases, with 18 bases remaining between them. The CDR3 DNA reads TGTGCCAGCATAGGACGGTATCAGGGGCCAGATACGCAGTATTTT. It specifies CASIGRYQGPDTQYF.

This clonotype is judged medium-sized. The chain employs TRBV20-1 and TRBJ1-2, with D maybe TRBD1 (5 bases). Germline loops: CDR1 DFQATT, CDR2 SNEGSKA (reference sequence). Trimming removed 5 bases from V and 5 bases from J, with 9 bases in between. CDR3 size: 11 residues. CDR3 sequence (DNA): TGCAGTGCTTCCGGGGGGTATGGCTACACCTTC. The encoded protein is CSASGGYGYTF.

This clonotype was seen more than once but under ten times. The chain employs TRBV5-1 and TRBJ1-1; D call uncertain. CDR1 is SGHRS, CDR2 YFSETQ, per germline. Trimming stripped 4 bases from V and 2 bases from J, with 9 bases between. The CDR3 has 13 amino acids. DNA of the CDR3: TGCGCCAGCAGCCACGGGATCAACACTGAAGCTTTCTTT. Amino acids: CASSHGINTEAFF.

A few counts support this clonotype. V is TRBV5-1 and J is TRBJ1-6; D ambiguous. Trimming removed 4 bases at V and 9 bases at J, with 14 bases between. The CDR3 totals 14 residues. The germline V gene encodes CDR1 SGHRS and CDR2 YFSETQ. The CDR3 reads CASSPSIGGSPLHF. CDR3 nucleotides: TGCGCCAGCAGCCCCTCTATTGGCGGTTCACCCCTCCACTTT.

The chain employs TRBV20-1 and TRBJ2-7; 7 bases map to TRBD2. The germline CDR1 and CDR2 sequences are DFQATT and SNEGSKA (reference sequence). CDR3 length equals 14 residues. The CDR3 coding sequence is TGCAGCGCAGAGGGTAGGGCTAGCGGCAACGAGCAGTACTTC. It encodes CSAEGRASGNEQYF.

The chain carries TRBV2 and TRBJ1-1; no reliable D call. The CDR3 has 13 residues. V was pared by 3 bases and J by 0 bases, with 5 bases between. CDR1 SNHLY and CDR2 FYNNEI come from the germline V gene. The CDR3 is CASSEALNTEAFF. CDR3 bases: TGTGCCAGCAGTGAGGCCCTGAACACTGAAGCTTTCTTT.

The chain links TRBV6-2 or TRBV6-3 to TRBJ2-2, with TRBD1 as a possible D gene (6 bases). CDR3 length: 15 residues. CDR1 and CDR2 (germline): MNHEY, SVGEGT. Trimming took off 6 bases at V and 2 bases at J, with 13 bases between the two ends. CDR3 DNA: TGTGCCAGCAGACCGGGACAAAAAAACACCGGGGAGCTGTTTTTT. Its translation is CASRPGQKNTGELFF.

The V and J genes are TRBV20-1 and TRBJ1-4; D gene uncertain. Trimming pared 6 bases from V and 8 bases from J, leaving 10 bases between. This CDR3 is built from 11 residues. Germline V gives CDR1 DFQATT, CDR2 SNEGSKA (reference sequence). Here the CDR3 reads CSATPSEKLFF. CDR3 sequence (DNA): TGCAGTGCCACCCCGAGCGAAAAACTGTTTTTT.

This clonotype has only a few counts. The chain joins TRBV6-4 to TRBJ2-1; TRBD2 aligns across 7 bases. Germline values: CDR1 MRHNA, CDR2 SNTAGT. V lost 5 bases to trimming and J lost 5 bases; unmatched junction nucleotides: 15. CDR3 size: 17 residues. The CDR3 region has the DNA TGTGCCAGCAGTTCCCTGGGTCGGGGGGTTGCTCACAATGAGCAGTTCTTC. Encoded protein: CASSSLGRGVAHNEQFF.

The gene calls are TRBV19 and TRBJ2-1; D is perhaps TRBD2 (7 bases). CDR1 and CDR2 (germline): LNHDA, SQIVND (reference sequence). The CDR3 spans 15 residues. V lost 0 bases, J lost 7 bases, and 13 bases lay in between. The CDR3 DNA reads as TGTGCCAGTAGTATAGATGGGGGGGGCCCAAATGAGCAGTTCTTC. Protein product: CASSIDGGGPNEQFF.